This is a list of T cell receptor beta chains from one sample in a study of blood T cell repertoires in COVID-19. The protocol was immunoSEQ multiplex PCR, while the TCRdb copy is restricted to in-frame clones and leaves out a portion. The sample consists of about 170,000 clones, around 83% of them appearing once. The sequencing sample was made of PBMCs or T cells enriched from blood (not recorded which). Source of these receptors: a man in his fifties who had recovered from COVID-19. Both conserved end residues are part of each CDR3. Fields, in order: D gene, V gene, J gene, clone size, CDR3 protein, CDR3 DNA. D genes are given only for firm matches. The listing skips clone size in some rows; elsewhere it reads once, few, many or a size class.

TRBD1	TRBV5-4	TRBJ1-6	-	CASSFSAGTGYSPLHF	TGTGCCAGCAGCTTTTCCGCCGGGACAGGCTATTCACCCCTCCACTTT
TRBD1	TRBV5-4	TRBJ1-2	few	CASSFTGGYGYTF	TGTGCCAGCAGCTTTACAGGGGGCTATGGCTACACCTTC
TRBD1	TRBV9	TRBJ1-1	once	CASRGQEGMNTEAFF	TGTGCCAGCAGAGGACAGGAAGGCATGAACACTGAAGCTTTCTTT
-	TRBV24-1	TRBJ2-7	-	CATSDPRFYEQYF	TGTGCCACCAGTGATCCCCGGTTCTACGAGCAGTACTTC
-	TRBV7-9	TRBJ1-1	once	CASRTGVGGMNTEAFF	TGTGCCAGCAGGACCGGGGTGGGGGGAATGAACACTGAAGCTTTCTTT
-	TRBV11-2	TRBJ1-2	-	CASSRDMVYGYTF	TGTGCCAGCAGCCGGGACATGGTTTATGGCTACACCTTC
TRBD1	TRBV28	TRBJ1-2	-	CASSLTGQGMSSGYTF	TGTGCCAGCAGTTTAACCGGACAGGGGATGTCTAGCGGCTACACCTTC
TRBD1	TRBV10-3	TRBJ1-6	-	CAISEQGAGSPLHF	TGTGCCATCAGTGAACAGGGGGCTGGTTCACCCCTCCACTTT
TRBD1	TRBV3-1/TRBV3-2	TRBJ2-3	-	CASHQTGTGATQYF	TGTGCCAGCCACCAGACCGGGACAGGGGCCACGCAGTATTTT
-	TRBV15	TRBJ2-2	-	CATSSELGGAGELFF	TGTGCCACCAGCAGTGAATTGGGTGGAGCCGGGGAGCTGTTTTTT
TRBD1	TRBV18	TRBJ2-6	-	CASSLRTGDISGANVLTF	TGTGCCAGCTCACTTAGGACAGGGGACATTTCTGGGGCCAACGTCCTGACTTTC
-	TRBV28	TRBJ1-6	-	CASSLGDRPLHF	TGTGCCAGCAGTTTAGGCGACAGACCCCTCCACTTT
-	TRBV3-1/TRBV3-2	TRBJ2-1	-	CASSLNGGIEQFF	TGTGCCAGCAGTTTAAATGGGGGGATAGAGCAGTTCTTC
-	TRBV7-8	TRBJ1-6	-	CASSLATDNSPLHF	TGTGCCAGCAGCTTAGCGACAGATAATTCACCCCTCCACTTT
-	TRBV6-5	TRBJ2-7	-	CAGQGRGGSYEQYF	TGTGCCGGTCAAGGTCGGGGAGGCTCCTACGAGCAGTACTTC
-	TRBV6-2/TRBV6-3	TRBJ2-5	-	CASSLQQSGETQYF	TGTGCCAGCAGTCTACAGCAAAGCGGGGAGACCCAGTACTTC
-	TRBV7-9	TRBJ2-3	-	CASSSAGSTDTQYF	TGTGCCAGCAGCTCGGCGGGGAGCACAGATACGCAGTATTTT
-	TRBV5-5	TRBJ1-3	-	CASSLGGDYGNTIYF	TGTGCCAGCAGCTTGGGCGGAGACTATGGAAACACCATATATTTT
TRBD1	TRBV18	TRBJ1-6	-	CASSLFGQGSYNSPLHF	TGTGCCAGCTCACTTTTCGGACAGGGGTCCTATAATTCACCCCTCCACTTT
TRBD1	TRBV6-5	TRBJ1-6	once	CASSYLTGAYNSPLHF	TGTGCCAGCAGTTACCTTACAGGGGCTTATAATTCACCCCTCCACTTT
-	TRBV6-5	TRBJ1-4	-	CASSYSGQINEKLFF	TGTGCCAGCAGTTACTCAGGACAGATAAATGAAAAACTGTTTTTT
-	TRBV12-3/TRBV12-4	TRBJ2-3	-	CASREGLMDTQYF	TGTGCCAGCAGGGAGGGCCTCATGGATACGCAGTATTTT
-	TRBV3-1/TRBV3-2	TRBJ1-1	few	CASSQHITGAFF	TGTGCCAGCAGCCAACACATCACGGGGGCTTTCTTT
TRBD1	TRBV24-1	TRBJ2-7	-	CATSPGQGYEQYF	TGTGCCACCAGTCCGGGACAGGGCTACGAGCAGTACTTC
-	TRBV5-1	TRBJ1-2	-	CASSSQPTEREGYTF	TGCGCCAGCAGCTCCCAGCCGACGGAGCGAGAGGGCTACACCTTC
-	TRBV7-9	TRBJ2-7	-	CASSPPNRAYEQYF	TGTGCCAGCAGCCCCCCGAACAGAGCCTACGAGCAGTACTTC
TRBD2	TRBV7-3	TRBJ2-2	-	CASSLTSGTNTGELFF	TGTGCCAGCAGCTTAACGAGCGGGACGAACACCGGGGAGCTGTTTTTT
TRBD1	TRBV30	TRBJ1-5	-	CAWSDRTGGNQPQHF	TGTGCCTGGAGCGATCGGACAGGGGGAAATCAGCCCCAGCATTTT
-	TRBV5-1	TRBJ1-1	-	CASSFGVGGGEAFF	TGCGCCAGCAGCTTCGGGGTCGGAGGTGGTGAAGCTTTCTTT
TRBD2	TRBV30	TRBJ2-3	-	CAWRRSIAGGRDTQYF	TGTGCCTGGAGACGGTCCATAGCGGGGGGGCGTGATACGCAGTATTTT
TRBD2	TRBV9	TRBJ2-1	-	CASSVVASGYNEQFF	TGTGCCAGCAGCGTAGTTGCTAGCGGGTACAATGAGCAGTTCTTC
TRBD2	TRBV5-1	TRBJ2-5	-	CASSLVAGPGETQYF	TGCGCCAGCAGCTTGGTAGCGGGGCCCGGGGAGACCCAGTACTTC
-	TRBV5-1	TRBJ1-3	-	CASSPSGGTGNTIYF	TGCGCCAGCAGCCCGTCGGGAGGCACTGGAAACACCATATATTTT
-	TRBV6-5	TRBJ1-2	once	CASSYQQGFGYTF	TGTGCCAGCAGTTACCAACAGGGTTTCGGCTACACCTTC
-	TRBV19	TRBJ1-5	-	CASTRGGRGGNQPQHF	TGTGCCAGTACAAGGGGGGGCAGGGGTGGCAATCAGCCCCAGCATTTT
-	TRBV5-6	TRBJ1-5	-	CASSSGGGARQPQHF	TGTGCCAGCAGCTCGGGAGGTGGGGCGCGGCAGCCCCAGCATTTT